This entry concerns a single T cell receptor beta chain. Its specificity is unknown. These data belong to a study of cytomegalovirus exposure and HLA in healthy donors. Whole-study context: Early released data had about 85 million unique TCRs, all coming from HLA-typed donors. Findings of the study overall: In a later analysis, a missense DCLRE1C variant was linked to TCR beta V- and J-gene trimming.

Amplification used 60 Vbeta primers and 13 Jbeta primers. The repertoire was sequenced with immunoSEQ multiplex PCR; TCRdb's copy has only in-frame clones and lacks some. This sample yields some 170,000 clones, of which over 60% are seen a single time; 2.8% belongs to the top ten. Germline V lookup: CDR1 GTSNPN, CDR2 SVGIG (reference sequence). The CDR3 is 15 amino acids. The chain recombines TRBV30 with TRBJ2-5; 10 positions agree with TRBD2. Sequencing used PBMCs. This clonotype originated in a woman under 40 in good health and CMV-seronegative. DNA of the CDR3: TGTGCAATGATGGGGGCTAGCGGGAGTTACAAGACCCAGTACTTC. This codes for CAMMGASGSYKTQYF.